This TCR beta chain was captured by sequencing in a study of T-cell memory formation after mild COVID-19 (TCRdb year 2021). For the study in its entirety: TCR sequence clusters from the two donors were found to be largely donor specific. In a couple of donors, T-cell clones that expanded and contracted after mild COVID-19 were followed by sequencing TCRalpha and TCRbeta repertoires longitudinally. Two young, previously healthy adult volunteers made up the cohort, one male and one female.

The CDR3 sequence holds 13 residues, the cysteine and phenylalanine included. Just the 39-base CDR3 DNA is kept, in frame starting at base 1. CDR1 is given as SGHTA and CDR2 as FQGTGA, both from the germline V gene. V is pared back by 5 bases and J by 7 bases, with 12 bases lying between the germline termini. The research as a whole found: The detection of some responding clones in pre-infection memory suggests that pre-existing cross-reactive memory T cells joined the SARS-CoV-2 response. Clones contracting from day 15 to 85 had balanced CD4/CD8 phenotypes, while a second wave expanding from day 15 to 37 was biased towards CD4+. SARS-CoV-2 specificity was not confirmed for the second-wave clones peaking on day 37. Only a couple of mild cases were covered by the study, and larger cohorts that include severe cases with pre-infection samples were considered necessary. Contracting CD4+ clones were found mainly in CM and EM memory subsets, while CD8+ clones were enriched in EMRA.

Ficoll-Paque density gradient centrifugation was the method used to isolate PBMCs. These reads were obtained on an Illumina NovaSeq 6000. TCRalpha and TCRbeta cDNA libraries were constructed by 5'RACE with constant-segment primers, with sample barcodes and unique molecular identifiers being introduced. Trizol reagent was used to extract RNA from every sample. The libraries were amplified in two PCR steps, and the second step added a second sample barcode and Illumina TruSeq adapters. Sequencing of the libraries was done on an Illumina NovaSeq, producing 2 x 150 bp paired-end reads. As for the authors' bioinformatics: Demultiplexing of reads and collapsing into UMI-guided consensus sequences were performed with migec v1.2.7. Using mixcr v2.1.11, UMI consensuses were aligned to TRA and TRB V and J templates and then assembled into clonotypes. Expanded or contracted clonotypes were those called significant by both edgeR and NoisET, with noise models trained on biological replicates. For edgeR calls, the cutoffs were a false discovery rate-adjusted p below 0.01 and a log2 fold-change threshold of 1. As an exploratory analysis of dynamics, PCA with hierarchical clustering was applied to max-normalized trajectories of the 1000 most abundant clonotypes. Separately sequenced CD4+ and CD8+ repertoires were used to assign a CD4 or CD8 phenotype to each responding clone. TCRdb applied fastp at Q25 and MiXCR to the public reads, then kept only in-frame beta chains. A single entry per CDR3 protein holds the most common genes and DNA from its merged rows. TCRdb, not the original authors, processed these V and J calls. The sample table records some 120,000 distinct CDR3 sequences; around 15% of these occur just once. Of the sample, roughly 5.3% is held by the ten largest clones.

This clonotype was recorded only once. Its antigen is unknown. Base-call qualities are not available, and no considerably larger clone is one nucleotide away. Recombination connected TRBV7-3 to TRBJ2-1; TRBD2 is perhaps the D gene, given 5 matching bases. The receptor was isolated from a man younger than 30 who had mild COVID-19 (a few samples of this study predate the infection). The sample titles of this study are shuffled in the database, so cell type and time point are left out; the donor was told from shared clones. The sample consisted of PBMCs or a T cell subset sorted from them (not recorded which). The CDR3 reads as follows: CASSPRAFNEQFF. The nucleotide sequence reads TGTGCCAGCAGCCCGCGGGCATTTAATGAGCAGTTCTTC.